The 11 T cell receptor beta chains below all came from one sample that was sequenced in a study of lymphopenia after photon versus proton radiotherapy. Only in-frame clones appear in the TCRdb table, and some are missing; sequencing was by immunoSEQ multiplex PCR. Among 25,000 to 35,000 clones listed, 85% to 95% were seen once. The source material was peripheral blood, sampled from a patient treated with photon-based radiotherapy. These receptors came from a woman between 50 and 59 years old with cholangiocarcinoma.

In its sample, this clone was seen a few times. This rearrangement joins TRBV2 to TRBJ1-2; possible D gene TRBD1, 5 bases. The CDR3 contains 12 residues. Germline CDR1 reads SNHLY; CDR2 reads FYNNEI. The V end lost 6 bases, the J end lost 4 bases, and 9 bases lay between the germline ends. CDR3: CASSGQAYGYTF. CDR3 nucleotide sequence: TGTGCCAGCAGCGGACAAGCCTATGGCTACACCTTC.

For the CDR3, the DNA is TGTGCCAGCAGTGACATAACAGGGGGCACTGAAGCTTTCTTT. This codes for CASSDITGGTEAFF. The chain joins TRBV6-1 to TRBJ1-1; 8 positions match TRBD1. CDR1 is MNHNS, CDR2 SASEGT, per germline. After removal of 3 bases from V and 4 bases from J, the junction contained 4 bases not matched to a gene. The CDR3 sequence is 14 residues long.

This clone was seen once. V and J are TRBV7-2 and TRBJ1-2, with 8 bases fitting TRBD1. Germline trimming cut 6 bases from V and 4 bases from J; bases unmatched to any gene: 4. The CDR3 sequence is 13 residues long. Germline V CDR1 and CDR2: SGHTA, FQGNSA. The chain's CDR3 is CASRRGQGYGYTF. The CDR3 nucleotides read TGTGCCAGCAGACGCGGACAGGGCTATGGCTACACCTTC.

This clone was recorded once. The chain is built from TRBV6-1 and TRBJ2-1; D remains unclear. CDR1 is MNHNS and CDR2 is SASEGT in the germline V gene. Trimming took 0 bases from V and 5 from J, leaving 8 bases between them. This CDR3 spans 14 amino acids. CDR3 region: CASSEAVSNNEQFF. DNA for the CDR3: TGTGCCAGCAGTGAAGCCGTCAGTAACAATGAGCAGTTCTTC.

The rearrangement joins TRBV7-6 to TRBJ1-6; D not certain. The CDR3 covers 14 residues. Trimming removed 8 bases at V and 6 bases at J, with 14 bases between. CDR1 SGHVS and CDR2 FNYEAQ come from the germline V gene. CDR3 amino acids: CASPSDPTNSPLHF. CDR3 coding DNA: TGTGCCAGCCCCTCGGACCCCACTAATTCACCCCTCCACTTT. The complete variable domain, with remaining parts taken from reference TRBV7-6 and TRBJ1-6, reads GAGVSQSPRYKVTKRGQDVALRCDPISGHVSLYWYRQALGQGPEFLTYFNYEAQQDKSGLPNDRFSAERPEGSISTLTIQRTEQRDSAMYRCASPSDPTNSPLHFGNGTRLTVT.

The chain couples TRBV5-1 to TRBJ2-5, with TRBD1 matching over 12 bases. Looked up from germline, CDR1 is SGHRS and CDR2 is YFSETQ. The CDR3 loop spans 17 amino acids. The junction had 9 bases not matched to a gene; V was cut back by 3 bases and J by 3 bases. CDR3: CASSSIGGTGGKETQYF. The CDR3 bases are TGCGCCAGCAGCTCAATTGGTGGGACAGGGGGCAAAGAGACCCAGTACTTC.

The chain is built from TRBV6-6 and TRBJ1-2; TRBD1 matches 7 bases. This CDR3 region has 14 residues. Germline-derived CDR1 and CDR2 are MNHNY and SVGAGI (reference sequence). J gave up 4 bases and V 8 bases, and 10 bases lay outside the gene matches. CDR3 sequence: CASRPGQSAYGYTF. The CDR3 DNA sequence: TGTGCCAGCCGGCCGGGACAGAGTGCCTATGGCTACACCTTC.

V and J are TRBV11-1 and TRBJ1-5; no reliable D call. Trimming took off 2 bases at V and 0 bases at J, with 14 bases between the two ends. Germline CDR1 and CDR2: SGHAT and FQDESV (reference sequence). CDR3 length: 17 residues. DNA of the CDR3: TGTGCCAGCAGCTTACCCGACCGCGCTTATAGCAATCAGCCCCAGCATTTT. Translating gives CASSLPDRAYSNQPQHF.

The chain recombines TRBV27 with TRBJ1-4; weak D call: TRBD1 (6 bases). This CDR3 contains 15 residues. Germline loops: CDR1 MNHEY, CDR2 SMNVEV (reference sequence). V was pared by 6 bases and J by 2 bases, with 13 bases between. The chain's CDR3 is CASRNLGGTNEKLFF. CDR3 nucleotide sequence: TGTGCCAGCAGAAACCTAGGGGGGACTAATGAAAAACTGTTTTTT.

The chain employs TRBV5-1 and TRBJ1-2; 9 nucleotides agree with TRBD1. The CDR3 is 16 residues long. With V trimmed by 3 bases and J by 1 base, 7 bases remained unmatched. Germline CDR1 SGHRS, CDR2 YFSETQ. The CDR3 nucleotides read TGCGCCAGCAGCTCAAGGACAGGGGACGTTAACTATGGCTACACCTTC. Amino acid sequence: CASSSRTGDVNYGYTF.

The CDR3 loop is CASSFPLSETQYF. CDR3 bases: TGTGCCAGCAGCTTTCCTTTAAGCGAGACCCAGTACTTC. This chain uses TRBV7-9 with TRBJ2-5; no reliable D call. Trimming removed 3 bases at V and 5 bases at J, with 10 bases between. Germline-derived CDR1 and CDR2 are SEHNR and FQNEAQ (reference sequence). CDR3 length: 13 residues. Combining the CDR3 with reference TRBV7-9 and TRBJ2-5 gives the whole variable domain DTGVSQNPRHKITKRGQNVTFRCDPISEHNRLYWYRQTLGQGPEFLTYFQNEAQLEKSRLLSDRFSAERPKGSFSTLEIQRTEQGDSAMYLCASSFPLSETQYFGPGTRLLVL.